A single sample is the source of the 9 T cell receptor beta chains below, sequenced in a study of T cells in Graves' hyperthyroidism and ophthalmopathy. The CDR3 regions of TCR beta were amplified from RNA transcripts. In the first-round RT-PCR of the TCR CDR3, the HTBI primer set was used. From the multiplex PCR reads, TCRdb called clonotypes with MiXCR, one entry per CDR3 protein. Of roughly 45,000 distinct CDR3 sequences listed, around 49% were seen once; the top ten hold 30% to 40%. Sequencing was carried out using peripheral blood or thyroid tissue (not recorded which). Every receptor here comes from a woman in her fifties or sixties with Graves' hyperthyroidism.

The CDR3 spells CASGRDSCGYTF. CDR3 sequence (DNA): TGTGCCAGCGGGCGGGACAGCTGTGGCTACACCTTC. This chain links TRBV5-8 with TRBJ1-2; 7 bases match TRBD1. The CDR3 extends over 12 amino acids. Germline-derived CDR1 and CDR2 are SGHTS and YDEGEE. The V and J ends lost 7 bases and 7 bases, in that order; junction bases with no gene match: 7. Combining the CDR3 with reference TRBV5-8 and TRBJ1-2 gives the whole variable domain EAGVTQSPTHLIKTRGQQATLRCSPISGHTSVYWYQQALGLGLQFLLWYDEGEERNRGNFPPRFSGRQFPNYSSELNVNALELEDSALYLCASGRDSCGYTFGSGTRLTVV.

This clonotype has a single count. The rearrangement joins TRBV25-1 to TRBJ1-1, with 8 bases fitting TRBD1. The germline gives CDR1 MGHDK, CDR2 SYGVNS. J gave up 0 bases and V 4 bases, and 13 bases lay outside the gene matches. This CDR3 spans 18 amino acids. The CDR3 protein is CASSAREGTGKMNTEAFF. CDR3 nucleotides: TGTGCCAGCAGTGCTAGAGAGGGGACAGGTAAAATGAACACTGAAGCTTTCTTT.

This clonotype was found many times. The CDR3 spells CATARGDTGELFF. Written as DNA, the CDR3 is TGTGCCACCGCGAGGGGGGACACCGGGGAGCTGTTTTTT. The gene calls are TRBV10-3 and TRBJ2-2, with D perhaps being TRBD1 or TRBD2 (6 bases each). V lost 10 bases to trimming and J lost 3 bases, with 12 bases between them. CDR3 length: 13 amino acids. The germline V gene has CDR1 ENHRY and CDR2 SYGVKD.

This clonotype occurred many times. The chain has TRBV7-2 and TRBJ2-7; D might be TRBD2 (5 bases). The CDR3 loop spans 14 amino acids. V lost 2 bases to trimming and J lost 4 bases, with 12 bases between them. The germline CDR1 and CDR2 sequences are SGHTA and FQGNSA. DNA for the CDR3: TGTGCCAGCAGCTTACGGGAAGATGGGTACGAGCAGTACTTC. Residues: CASSLREDGYEQYF.

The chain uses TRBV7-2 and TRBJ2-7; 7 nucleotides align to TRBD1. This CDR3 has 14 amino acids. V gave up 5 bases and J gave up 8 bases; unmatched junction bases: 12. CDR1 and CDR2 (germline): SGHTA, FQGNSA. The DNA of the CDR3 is TGTGCCAGCAGCGCAGGGGACAGATATTCCAAGCAGTACTTC. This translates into CASSAGDRYSKQYF. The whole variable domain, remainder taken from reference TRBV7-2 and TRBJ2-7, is GAGVSQSPSNKVTEKGKDVELRCDPISGHTALYWYRQSLGQGLEFLIYFQGNSAPDKSGLPSDRFSAERTGGSVSTLTIQRTQQEDSAVYLCASSAGDRYSKQYFGPGTRLTVT.

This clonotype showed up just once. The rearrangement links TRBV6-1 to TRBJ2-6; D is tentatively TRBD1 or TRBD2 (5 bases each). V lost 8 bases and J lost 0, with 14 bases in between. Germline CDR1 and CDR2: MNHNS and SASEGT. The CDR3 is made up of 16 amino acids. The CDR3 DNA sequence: TGTGCCAGCTCGGGGCAGGCTAGCTCTGGGGCCAACGTCCTGACTTTC. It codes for CASSGQASSGANVLTF.

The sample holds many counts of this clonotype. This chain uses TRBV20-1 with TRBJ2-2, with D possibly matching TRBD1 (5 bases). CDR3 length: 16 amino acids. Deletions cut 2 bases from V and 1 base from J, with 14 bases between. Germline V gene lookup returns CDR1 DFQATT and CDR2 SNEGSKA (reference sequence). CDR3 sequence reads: CSARPGQRGNTGELFF. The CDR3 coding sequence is TGCAGTGCTAGACCCGGACAAAGAGGGAACACCGGGGAGCTGTTTTTT.

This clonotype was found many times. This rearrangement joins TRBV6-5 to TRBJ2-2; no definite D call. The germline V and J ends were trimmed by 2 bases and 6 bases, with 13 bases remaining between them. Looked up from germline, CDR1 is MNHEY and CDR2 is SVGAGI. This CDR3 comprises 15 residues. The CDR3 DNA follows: TGTGCCAGCAGTTACAATTCTTTTTTACCCGGGGAGCTGTTTTTT. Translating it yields CASSYNSFLPGELFF.

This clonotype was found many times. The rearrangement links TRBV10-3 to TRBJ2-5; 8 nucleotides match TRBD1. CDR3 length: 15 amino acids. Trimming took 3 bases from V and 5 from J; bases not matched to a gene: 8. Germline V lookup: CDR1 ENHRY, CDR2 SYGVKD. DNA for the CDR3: TGTGCCATCAGTGACGACAGGGGAGCAATGGAGACCCAGTACTTC. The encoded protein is CAISDDRGAMETQYF.